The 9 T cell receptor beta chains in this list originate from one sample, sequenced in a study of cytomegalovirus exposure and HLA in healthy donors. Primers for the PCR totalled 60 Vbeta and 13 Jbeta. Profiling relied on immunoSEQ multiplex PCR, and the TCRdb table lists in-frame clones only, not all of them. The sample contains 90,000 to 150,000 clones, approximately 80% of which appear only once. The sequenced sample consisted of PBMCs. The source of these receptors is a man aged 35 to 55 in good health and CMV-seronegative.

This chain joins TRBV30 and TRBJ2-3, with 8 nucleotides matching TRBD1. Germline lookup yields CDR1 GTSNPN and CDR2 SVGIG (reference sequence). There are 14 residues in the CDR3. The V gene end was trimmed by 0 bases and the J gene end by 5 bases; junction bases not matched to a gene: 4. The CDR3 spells CAWSVRTGKDTQYF. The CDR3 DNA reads TGTGCCTGGAGTGTAAGGACAGGGAAAGATACGCAGTATTTT.

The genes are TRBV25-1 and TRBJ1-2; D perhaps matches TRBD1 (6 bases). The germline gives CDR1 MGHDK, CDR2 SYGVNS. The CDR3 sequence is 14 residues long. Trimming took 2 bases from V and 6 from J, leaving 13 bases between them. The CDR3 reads CASSEQDRLNGYTF. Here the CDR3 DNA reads TGTGCCAGCAGTGAACAAGACAGGCTAAATGGCTACACCTTC.

DNA of the CDR3: TGTGCCAGTAGTATTCGGGGGAATTCACCCCTCCACTTT. Its protein is CASSIRGNSPLHF. The J gene is TRBJ1-6, the V gene TRBV19; a weak D match, TRBD1 (5 bases). This CDR3 is 13 amino acids long. Germline V lookup: CDR1 LNHDA, CDR2 SQIVND (reference sequence). Trimming removed 3 bases from V and 7 bases from J, with 7 bases in between.

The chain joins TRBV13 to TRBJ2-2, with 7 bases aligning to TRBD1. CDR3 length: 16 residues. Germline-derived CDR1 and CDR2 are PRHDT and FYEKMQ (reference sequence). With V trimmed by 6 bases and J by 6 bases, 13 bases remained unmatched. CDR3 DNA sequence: TGTGCCAGCAGTCCTCCGACCATAGGGGGCCCCGGGGAGCTGTTTTTT. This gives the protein CASSPPTIGGPGELFF.

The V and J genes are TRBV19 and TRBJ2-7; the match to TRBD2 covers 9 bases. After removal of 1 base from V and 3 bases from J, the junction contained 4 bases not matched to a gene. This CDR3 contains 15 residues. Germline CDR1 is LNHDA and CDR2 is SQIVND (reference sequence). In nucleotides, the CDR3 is TGTGCCAGTAGTATAGCGGCTAGCGGGGACTACGAGCAGTACTTC. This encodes CASSIAASGDYEQYF. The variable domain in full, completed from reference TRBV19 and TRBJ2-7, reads DGGITQSPKYLFRKEGQNVTLSCEQNLNHDAMYWYRQDPGQGLRLIYYSQIVNDFQKGDIAEGYSVSREKKESFPLTVTSAQKNPTAFYLCASSIAASGDYEQYFGPGTRLTVT.

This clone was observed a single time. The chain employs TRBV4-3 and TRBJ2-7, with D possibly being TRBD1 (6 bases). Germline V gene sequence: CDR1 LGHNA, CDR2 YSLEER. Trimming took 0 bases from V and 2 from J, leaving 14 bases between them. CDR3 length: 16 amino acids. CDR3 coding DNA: TGCGCCAGCAGCCAAGATCCGGGGACAAAAACCTACGAGCAGTACTTC. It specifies CASSQDPGTKTYEQYF.

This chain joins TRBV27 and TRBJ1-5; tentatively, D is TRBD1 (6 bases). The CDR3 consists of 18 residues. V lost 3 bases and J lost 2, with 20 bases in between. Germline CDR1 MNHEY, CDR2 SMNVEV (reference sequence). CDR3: CASSFRTDRSDRNQPQHF. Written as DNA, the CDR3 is TGTGCCAGCAGTTTTAGGACCGACAGGTCCGATCGCAATCAGCCCCAGCATTTT.

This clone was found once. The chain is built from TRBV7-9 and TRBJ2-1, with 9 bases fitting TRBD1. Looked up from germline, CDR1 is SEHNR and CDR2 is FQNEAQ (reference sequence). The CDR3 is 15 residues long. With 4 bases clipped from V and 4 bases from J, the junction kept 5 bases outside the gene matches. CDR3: CASSWPGQGYNEQFF. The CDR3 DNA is TGTGCCAGCAGCTGGCCGGGACAGGGTTACAATGAGCAGTTCTTC.

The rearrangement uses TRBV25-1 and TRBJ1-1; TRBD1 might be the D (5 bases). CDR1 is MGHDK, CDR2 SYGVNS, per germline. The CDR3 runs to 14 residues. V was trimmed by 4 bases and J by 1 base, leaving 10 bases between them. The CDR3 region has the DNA TGTGCCAGCAGTGGGGTGGGGCAGAACACTGAAGCTTTCTTT. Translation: CASSGVGQNTEAFF. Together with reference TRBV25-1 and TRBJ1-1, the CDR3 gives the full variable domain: EADIYQTPRYLVIGTGKKITLECSQTMGHDKMYWYQQDPGMELHLIHYSYGVNSTEKGDLSSESTVSRIRTEHFPLTLESARPSHTSQYLCASSGVGQNTEAFFGQGTRLTVV.